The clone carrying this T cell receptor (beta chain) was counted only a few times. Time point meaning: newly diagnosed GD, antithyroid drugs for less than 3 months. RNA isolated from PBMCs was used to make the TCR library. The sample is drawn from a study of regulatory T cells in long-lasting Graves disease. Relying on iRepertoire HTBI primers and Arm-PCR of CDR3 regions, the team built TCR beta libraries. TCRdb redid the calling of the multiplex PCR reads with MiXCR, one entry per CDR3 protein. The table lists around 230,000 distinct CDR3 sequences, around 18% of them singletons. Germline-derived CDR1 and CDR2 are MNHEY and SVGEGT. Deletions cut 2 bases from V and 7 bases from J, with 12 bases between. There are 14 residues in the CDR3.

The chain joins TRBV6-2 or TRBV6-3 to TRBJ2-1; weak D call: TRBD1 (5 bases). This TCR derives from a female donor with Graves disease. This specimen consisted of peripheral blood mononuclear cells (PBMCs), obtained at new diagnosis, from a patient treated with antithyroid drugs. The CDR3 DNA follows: TGTGCCAGCAGTTACGTCCAGGGTGGTAATGAGCAGTTCTTC. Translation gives CASSYVQGGNEQFF.